This T cell receptor beta chain was sequenced for a study of T cell responses to AZD1222 COVID-19 vaccine. Study-wide findings and caveats: Donors were mostly white British, more females; clonal diversity possibly underestimated.

The repertoire was sequenced with immunoSEQ multiplex PCR; TCRdb's copy has only in-frame clones and lacks some. The table records some 73,000 clones, 85% to 90% of them present only once. To note about this clone: Its antigen is unidentified.

This CDR3 is 15 amino acids long. V lost 1 base, J lost 1 base, and 3 bases stayed unmatched. The germline CDR1 and CDR2 sequences are LGHDT and YNNKEL (reference sequence). The sequence was obtained from an adult who received the AZD1222 COVID-19 vaccine. The input for sequencing was peripheral blood, taken 28 days after the second AZD1222 dose. This chain connects TRBV3-1 (or the pseudogene TRBV3-2) to TRBJ2-5; TRBD2 matches 7 bases. CDR3 coding DNA: TGTGCCAGCAGCCAAGGGGGGGGAGGCCAAGAGACCCAGTACTTC. Protein: CASSQGGGGQETQYF.